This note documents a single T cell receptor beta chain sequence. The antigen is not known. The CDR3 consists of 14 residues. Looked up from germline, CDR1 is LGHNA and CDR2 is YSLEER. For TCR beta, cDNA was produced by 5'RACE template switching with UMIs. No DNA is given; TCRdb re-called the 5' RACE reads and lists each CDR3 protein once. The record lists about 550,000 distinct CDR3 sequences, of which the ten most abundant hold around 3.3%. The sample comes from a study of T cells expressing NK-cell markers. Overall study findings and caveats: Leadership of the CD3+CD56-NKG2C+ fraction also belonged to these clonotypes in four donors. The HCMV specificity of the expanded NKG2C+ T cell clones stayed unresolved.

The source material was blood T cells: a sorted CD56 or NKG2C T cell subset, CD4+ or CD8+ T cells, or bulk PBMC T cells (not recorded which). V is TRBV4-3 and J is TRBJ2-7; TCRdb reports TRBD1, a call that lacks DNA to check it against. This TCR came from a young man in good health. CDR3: CASSQDKGTVEQYF.